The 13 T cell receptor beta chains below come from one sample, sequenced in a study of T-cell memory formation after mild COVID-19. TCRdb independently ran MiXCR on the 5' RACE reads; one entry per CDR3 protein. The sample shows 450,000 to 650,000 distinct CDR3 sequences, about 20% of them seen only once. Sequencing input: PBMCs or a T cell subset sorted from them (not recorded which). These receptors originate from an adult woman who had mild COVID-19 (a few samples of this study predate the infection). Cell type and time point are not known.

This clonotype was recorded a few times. The DNA for the CDR3 is TGTGCCAGCAGTCCGTTCGGGGCCCGCTCTGGAAACACCATATATTTT. It yields the protein CASSPFGARSGNTIYF. The chain employs TRBV12-3 or TRBV12-4 and TRBJ1-3; D possibly corresponds to TRBD1 (5 bases). The CDR3 extends over 16 amino acids. V lost 5 bases to trimming and J lost 0 bases, with 14 bases between them.

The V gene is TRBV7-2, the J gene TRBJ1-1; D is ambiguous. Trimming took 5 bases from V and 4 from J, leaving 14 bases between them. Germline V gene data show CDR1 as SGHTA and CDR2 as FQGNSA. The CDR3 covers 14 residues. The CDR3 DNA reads TGTGCCAGCAGCCTAACCGGTGTGCTCACTGAAGCTTTCTTT. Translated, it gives CASSLTGVLTEAFF.

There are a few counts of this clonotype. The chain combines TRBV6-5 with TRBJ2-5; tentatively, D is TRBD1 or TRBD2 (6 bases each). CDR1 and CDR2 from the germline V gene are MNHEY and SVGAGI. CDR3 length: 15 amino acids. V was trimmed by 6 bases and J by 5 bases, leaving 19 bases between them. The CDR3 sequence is CASRQGGLRAETQYF. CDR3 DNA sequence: TGTGCCAGCAGGCAAGGGGGGCTACGTGCTGAGACCCAGTACTTC.

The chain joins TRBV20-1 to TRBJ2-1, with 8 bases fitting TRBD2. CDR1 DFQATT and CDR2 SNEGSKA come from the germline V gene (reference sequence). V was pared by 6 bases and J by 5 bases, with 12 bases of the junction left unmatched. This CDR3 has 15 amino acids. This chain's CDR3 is CSAALSGRGNNEQFF. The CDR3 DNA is TGCAGTGCCGCTCTAAGCGGGAGAGGCAACAATGAGCAGTTCTTC.

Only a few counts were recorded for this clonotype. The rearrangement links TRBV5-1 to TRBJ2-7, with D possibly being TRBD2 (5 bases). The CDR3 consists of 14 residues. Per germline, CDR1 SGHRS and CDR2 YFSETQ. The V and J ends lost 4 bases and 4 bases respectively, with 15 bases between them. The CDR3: CASSGGRTLYEQYF. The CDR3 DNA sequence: TGCGCCAGCAGCGGAGGACGGACCCTATACGAGCAGTACTTC.

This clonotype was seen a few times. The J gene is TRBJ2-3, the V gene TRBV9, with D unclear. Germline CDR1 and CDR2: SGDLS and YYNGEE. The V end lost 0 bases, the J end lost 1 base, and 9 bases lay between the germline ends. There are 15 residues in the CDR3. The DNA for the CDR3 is TGTGCCAGCAGCGTAGCTTACGTCGGCACAGATACGCAGTATTTT. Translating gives CASSVAYVGTDTQYF.

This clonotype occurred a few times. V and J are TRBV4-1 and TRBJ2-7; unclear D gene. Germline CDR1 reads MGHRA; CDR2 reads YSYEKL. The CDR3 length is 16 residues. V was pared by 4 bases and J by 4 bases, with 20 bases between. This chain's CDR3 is CASSRQDQIPPYEQYF. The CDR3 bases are TGCGCCAGCAGCCGGCAGGACCAGATCCCACCTTACGAGCAGTACTTC.

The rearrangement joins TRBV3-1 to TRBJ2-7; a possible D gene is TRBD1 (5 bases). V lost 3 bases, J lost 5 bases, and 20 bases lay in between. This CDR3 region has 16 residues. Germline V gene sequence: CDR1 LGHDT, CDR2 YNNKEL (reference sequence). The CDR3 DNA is TGTGCCAGCAGCCACGCCCTTGGGGCTACGTGGGACGAGCAGTACTTC. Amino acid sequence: CASSHALGATWDEQYF.

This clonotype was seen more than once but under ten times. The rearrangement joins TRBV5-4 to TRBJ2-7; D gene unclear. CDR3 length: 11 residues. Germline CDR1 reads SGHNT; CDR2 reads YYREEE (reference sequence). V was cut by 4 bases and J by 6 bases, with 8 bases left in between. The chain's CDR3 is CASSALLEQYF. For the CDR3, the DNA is TGTGCCAGCAGCGCCCTCCTCGAGCAGTACTTC.

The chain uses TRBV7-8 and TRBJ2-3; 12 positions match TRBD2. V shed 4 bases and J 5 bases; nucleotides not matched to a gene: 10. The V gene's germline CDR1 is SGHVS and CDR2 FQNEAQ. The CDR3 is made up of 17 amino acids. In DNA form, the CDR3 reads TGTGCCAGCAGCTCCTGGACTAGCGGGAAGTCCCAAGATACGCAGTATTTT. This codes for CASSSWTSGKSQDTQYF.

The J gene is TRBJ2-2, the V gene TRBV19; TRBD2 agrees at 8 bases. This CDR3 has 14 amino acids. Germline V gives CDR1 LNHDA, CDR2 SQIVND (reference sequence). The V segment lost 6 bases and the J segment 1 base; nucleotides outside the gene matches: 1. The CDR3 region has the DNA TGTGCCAGTAGGAGCGGGGGGAACACCGGGGAGCTGTTTTTT. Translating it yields CASRSGGNTGELFF.

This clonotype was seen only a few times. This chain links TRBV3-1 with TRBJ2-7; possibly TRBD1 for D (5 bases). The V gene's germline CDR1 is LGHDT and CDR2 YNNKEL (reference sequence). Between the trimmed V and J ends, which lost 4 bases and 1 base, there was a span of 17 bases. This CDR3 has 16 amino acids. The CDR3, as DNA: TGTGCCAGCAGCCGCCGACGATCAGGGATATCCTACGAGCAGTACTTC. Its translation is CASSRRRSGISYEQYF.

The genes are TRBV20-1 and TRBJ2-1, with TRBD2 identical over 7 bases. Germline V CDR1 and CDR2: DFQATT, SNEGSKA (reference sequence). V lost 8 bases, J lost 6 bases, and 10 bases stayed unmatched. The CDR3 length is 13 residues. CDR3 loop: CSLVQSSGNEQFF. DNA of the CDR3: TGCAGTCTAGTGCAGTCTAGCGGCAATGAGCAGTTCTTC.